One TCR beta chain is described in this entry. It has no known antigen specificity. No base qualities exist here, and no much larger clone lies one base off it. The donors were healthy, HIV-negative adults with no recently reported acute infections or vaccinations. Only Caucasian adults living in Nashville, Tennessee, USA were represented among the donors. CD4+ T cells were enriched through magnetic negative selection, after which naive cells were positively selected on CD45RA and the remaining negative fraction served as the memory subset. Blood was obtained by leukapheresis, after which PBMCs were separated by Ficoll-Histopaque density gradient centrifugation and cryopreserved in liquid nitrogen vapor phase. Analytical flow cytometry was used to check the purity and quantity of every magnetically sorted T cell population. Genomic DNA was isolated from each sorted fraction and quantified by UV absorbance on a Nanodrop 2000c.

TCR CDR3 regions were amplified from genomic DNA by multiplex PCR using the deep immunoSEQ assay. For each cell subset, the extracted genomic DNA was distributed evenly across all wells of several immunoSEQ 96-well plates, and each plate served as one replicate. Each replicate PCR for sorted subsets received around 200 ng genomic DNA, equal to 30,000 or so T cell genomes. Purified libraries were quantified with a Qubit 3.0 fluorometer, sized on a Bioanalyzer 2100, and re-quantified with the KAPA Library Quantification kit. Each immunoSEQ 96-well plate was sequenced on its own single-read 150-cycle Illumina NextSeq 550 flow cell. On the authors' methods: Because the immunoSEQ output included only junctional sequences and no quality scores, the filtering could not be the same as the filtering used for full-length reads. Sequences were annotated with PyIR, a Python wrapper for IgBLAST v1.9, using IMGT germline references to assign V/J genes and CDR3. Reads with weak V/J assignments (E-value above 1e-6), missing CDR3, stop codons, out-of-frame junctions, or ambiguous translated residues were removed. V3J clonotypes were defined as sequences sharing an identical inferred V gene, J gene, and CDR3 amino acid sequence. To compute the percentage overlap between repertoires, the number of shared unique clonotypes was divided by the size of the smaller repertoire. RTK rarefaction, the Chao1 estimator, and Recon v2.1 estimates of unobserved clonotypes were used to assess repertoire richness. Generation probabilities for all TCRbeta clonotypes obtained by the gDNA method from a handful of donors were computed using OLGA. In its TCRdb copy, this immuneACCESS table keeps in-frame sequences only and misses some clones. Where compared with another copy, unresolved V genes explain less than half of these, and the others have no known cause. V and J calls and clone size come straight from that table; D and trimming were deduced from the DNA. In all, the sample holds more than 500,000 clones, and 95% to 97% of those were seen once. Nearly 0.065% of the sample goes to the ten largest clones.

From its cysteine to its phenylalanine, the CDR3 spans 14 amino acids. CDR3 DNA is the only sequence kept; it has 42 bases, read in frame from the first base. CDR1 and CDR2, looked up from the germline V gene, are SGHAT and FQNNGV. After removal of 4 bases from V and 3 bases from J, the junction retains 4 bases not matched to a gene. The sample comes from a study of shared clonotypes between healthy human individuals (dated by TCRdb to about 2020). With respect to the entire study: The cohort comprised a couple of women and three men aged 18 to 49 years. For each donor, CD4 naive and CD4 memory were each given three plates, CD8 naive was given two plates, and CD8 memory was given one plate. The study deeply sequenced blood TCR repertoires of about five healthy adults to estimate repertoire size and the extent of clonotype sharing between individuals. To increase sequencing depth and limit assay-specific biases, TCR repertoire library preparation and sequencing were carried out by different laboratories using diverse techniques. Per donor, leukapheresis produced somewhere between about 0.94 and 9 billion PBMCs.

The paper as a whole reports these results and caveats: Larger estimated clonotype richness was generally found for naive subsets than for memory subsets. Because the study included a small number of donors, the genetic and exposure-history diversity represented was limited. Even with the large sequencing depth, rarefaction of the sorted-subset datasets indicated that sequencing was incomplete. Based on pairwise subsampling, the degree of clonotype sharing among donors was expected to be affected by sequencing depth. Sampling was restricted to blood, and TCR repertoires in tissues likely differ from the TCR repertoires found in blood. Compared with non-shared clonotypes, the clonotypes found in all four sorted-subset donors had higher generation probabilities. Across a few donors, approximately 5% of naive CD4, roughly 3.3% of naive CD8, 2.3% of memory CD4, and 0.4% of memory CD8 clonotypes were shared.

The rearranged segments are TRBV11-2 and TRBJ2-5; a stretch of 8 junction bases matches TRBD1. Material for sequencing was naive CD4+ T cells sorted from blood. The cell subset or site label here, explained by the study, means: CD45RA+ positively selected. The sequence came from a woman in her 30s in good health. The nucleotide sequence is given as TGTGCCAGCAGCTCGACGACAGGGGAAGAGACCCAGTACTTC. This translates into CASSSTTGEETQYF.